The rows below give T cell receptor beta chains drawn from one sample of a study of blood T cell repertoires in COVID-19. The protocol was immunoSEQ multiplex PCR, while the TCRdb copy is restricted to in-frame clones and leaves out a portion. This repertoire shows some 220,000 clones, 87% found once; its top ten account for roughly 12%. The source material was peripheral blood. Every receptor here comes from a woman aged 18-29 years who had recovered from COVID-19. Each CDR3 is given with its conserved first and last residue. D genes are given only for firm matches. Part of the rows lack a size; the others show once, few, many or a class for expanded clones.

d_call,clone_size,j_call,v_call,cdr3_aa,cdr3_nt
-,-,TRBJ1-1,TRBV4-3,CASSPHPSDTEAFF,TGCGCCAGCAGCCCGCACCCCAGCGACACTGAAGCTTTCTTT
-,-,TRBJ2-7,TRBV9,CASSAGLTYEQYF,TGTGCCAGCAGCGCCGGACTTACCTACGAGCAGTACTTC
-,-,TRBJ1-5,TRBV2,CASSEARQPQHF,TGTGCCAGCAGTGAAGCGCGACAGCCCCAGCATTTT
-,once,TRBJ2-3,TRBV7-8,CASGVGGSTDTQYF,TGTGCCAGCGGGGTGGGCGGGAGCACAGATACGCAGTATTTT
TRBD1,-,TRBJ2-7,TRBV6-2/TRBV6-3,CASSRSPRQGRYEQYF,TGTGCCAGCAGCCGCTCCCCACGACAGGGGAGGTACGAGCAGTACTTC
-,-,TRBJ2-7,TRBV30,CAWSVTTGGIYEQYF,TGTGCCTGGAGCGTGACGACGGGGGGCATCTACGAGCAGTACTTC
TRBD1,-,TRBJ1-1,TRBV12-3/TRBV12-4,CASNYRGLTEAFF,TGTGCCAGCAATTACAGGGGGCTCACTGAAGCTTTCTTT
-,-,TRBJ2-7,TRBV18,CASSGGEQGRPYEQYF,TGTGCCAGCTCCGGGGGGGAACAGGGGCGACCCTACGAGCAGTACTTC
-,-,TRBJ2-1,TRBV12-3/TRBV12-4,CASSPQGIGQFF,TGTGCCAGCAGTCCCCAGGGTATCGGGCAGTTCTTC
TRBD2,-,TRBJ2-1,TRBV5-1,CASSWTSGSKDEQFF,TGCGCCAGCAGCTGGACTAGCGGGAGTAAGGATGAGCAGTTCTTC
TRBD1,-,TRBJ1-1,TRBV2,CASSEADRAPNTEAFF,TGTGCCAGCAGTGAAGCAGACAGGGCTCCGAACACTGAAGCTTTCTTT
-,-,TRBJ1-5,TRBV19,CASTSSGAPLDQPQHF,TGTGCCAGTACCTCGTCAGGGGCCCCCCTGGATCAGCCCCAGCATTTT
TRBD2,-,TRBJ2-3,TRBV7-7,CASSKTSGRIDTQYF,TGTGCCAGCAGCAAGACTAGCGGGAGAATAGATACGCAGTATTTT
-,once,TRBJ2-3,TRBV30,CAWKLSAGGTDTQYF,TGTGCCTGGAAGTTGTCTGCGGGCGGCACAGATACGCAGTATTTT
TRBD1,-,TRBJ1-2,TRBV2,CASEIQGVSGYTF,TGTGCCAGCGAGATACAGGGGGTGTCTGGCTACACCTTC
TRBD2,-,TRBJ2-1,TRBV27,CASSGLAFNNEQFF,TGTGCCAGCAGTGGACTAGCGTTCAACAATGAGCAGTTCTTC
-,once,TRBJ2-7,TRBV5-4,CASSAIGVYEQYF,TGTGCCAGCAGCGCAATCGGGGTCTACGAGCAGTACTTC
-,-,TRBJ2-3,TRBV9,CASSVGRRPSTDTQYF,TGTGCCAGCAGCGTAGGGCGGCGGCCGTCCACAGATACGCAGTATTTT
-,-,TRBJ2-7,TRBV5-1,CASSLEHGSYEQYF,TGCGCCAGCAGCTTGGAGCACGGCTCCTACGAGCAGTACTTC
-,-,TRBJ2-7,TRBV18,CASSPPSPPGEQYF,TGTGCCAGCTCACCACCTTCCCCTCCCGGCGAGCAGTACTTC
TRBD2,-,TRBJ2-1,TRBV11-3,CASSRRLAGDNEQFF,TGTGCCAGCAGTCGTCGACTAGCGGGGGACAATGAGCAGTTCTTC
TRBD2,-,TRBJ2-2,TRBV19,CASSRGLVGFDTGELFF,TGTGCCAGTAGTAGGGGACTAGTCGGTTTCGACACCGGGGAGCTGTTTTTT
TRBD2,-,TRBJ2-3,TRBV20-1,CSASPSGRVDTQYF,TGCAGTGCTAGTCCTAGCGGGAGGGTAGATACGCAGTATTTT
TRBD2,-,TRBJ2-3,TRBV9,CASSAPLAGATDTQYF,TGTGCCAGCAGCGCGCCACTAGCGGGGGCTACAGATACGCAGTATTTT
-,-,TRBJ1-3,TRBV10-3,CAISPRGGTGRGNTIYF,TGTGCCATCAGCCCCCGAGGGGGTACAGGGCGTGGAAACACCATATATTTT
TRBD1,-,TRBJ1-6,TRBV6-5,CASRQGQGIRSPLHF,TGTGCCAGCAGACAGGGACAGGGGATTCGTTCACCCCTCCACTTT
-,-,TRBJ1-1,TRBV12-3/TRBV12-4,CASSFGLALEAFF,TGTGCCAGCAGTTTTGGGTTAGCGCTGGAAGCTTTCTTT
TRBD2,-,TRBJ2-1,TRBV10-3,CAIRNQREGYNEQFF,TGTGCCATCAGGAACCAGCGGGAGGGCTACAATGAGCAGTTCTTC
TRBD1,-,TRBJ1-1,TRBV7-9,CASSLSTGSAGGAFF,TGTGCCAGCAGCTTATCGACAGGGTCGGCCGGGGGAGCTTTCTTT
TRBD2,-,TRBJ2-3,TRBV3-1/TRBV3-2,CASSQGASGNTQYF,TGTGCCAGCAGCCAAGGCGCTAGCGGGAATACGCAGTATTTT
-,-,TRBJ1-1,TRBV5-1,CASSLTVDTEAFF,TGCGCCAGCAGCTTGACGGTGGACACTGAAGCTTTCTTT
-,once,TRBJ2-1,TRBV7-2,CASSKNRVRTYNEQFF,TGTGCCAGCAGCAAAAACAGGGTGAGGACCTACAATGAGCAGTTCTTC
-,-,TRBJ2-7,TRBV15,CATLGEGSYEQYF,TGTGCCACCCTCGGTGAGGGTTCCTACGAGCAGTACTTC
-,-,TRBJ2-7,TRBV3-1/TRBV3-2,CASSQAGEGSYEQYF,TGTGCCAGCAGCCAAGCGGGAGAGGGCTCCTACGAGCAGTACTTC
TRBD1,-,TRBJ1-5,TRBV19,CASTWTGGNQPQHF,TGTGCCAGTACTTGGACAGGGGGGAATCAGCCCCAGCATTTT
-,-,TRBJ1-2,TRBV12-3/TRBV12-4,CASSLLNYGYTF,TGTGCCAGCAGTCTCCTTAACTATGGCTACACCTTC
TRBD2,-,TRBJ2-3,TRBV7-2,CASSYLSTLAGGGDTQYF,TGTGCCAGCAGCTATCTTAGTACCCTAGCGGGAGGAGGAGATACGCAGTATTTT
TRBD2,-,TRBJ2-3,TRBV2,CASSEGAGATDTQYF,TGTGCCAGCAGTGAGGGTGCGGGAGCCACAGATACGCAGTATTTT
-,-,TRBJ2-1,TRBV4-3,CASSQDRQELWAYNEQFF,TGCGCCAGCAGCCAAGACCGACAGGAATTGTGGGCTTACAATGAGCAGTTCTTC
TRBD2,-,TRBJ2-5,TRBV18,CASSGQDRGLAGETQYF,TGTGCCAGCTCAGGACAGGACAGGGGACTAGCGGGAGAGACCCAGTACTTC
TRBD2,few,TRBJ2-7,TRBV23-1,CASSQPEHCPLAALPYEQYF,TGCGCCAGCAGTCAGCCCGAACACTGCCCCCTAGCGGCGCTTCCCTACGAGCAGTACTTC
-,-,TRBJ2-7,TRBV13,CASSLGPPGSNYEQYF,TGTGCCAGCAGCTTAGGACCCCCGGGGTCGAACTACGAGCAGTACTTC
TRBD1,-,TRBJ2-3,TRBV25-1,CASSETGQEITDTQYF,TGTGCCAGCAGTGAGACGGGACAGGAAATCACAGATACGCAGTATTTT